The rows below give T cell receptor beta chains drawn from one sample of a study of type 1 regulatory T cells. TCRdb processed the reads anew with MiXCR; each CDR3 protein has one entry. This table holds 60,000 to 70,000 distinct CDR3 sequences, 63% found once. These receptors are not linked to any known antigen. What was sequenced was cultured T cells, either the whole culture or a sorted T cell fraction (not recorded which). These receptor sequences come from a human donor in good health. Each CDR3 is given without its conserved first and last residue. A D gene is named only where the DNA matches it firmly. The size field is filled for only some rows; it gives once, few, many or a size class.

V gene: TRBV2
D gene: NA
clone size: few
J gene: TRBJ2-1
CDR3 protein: ASSEGSAYNEQF

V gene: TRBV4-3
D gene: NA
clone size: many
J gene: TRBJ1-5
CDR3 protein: ASSQGTQGNQPQH

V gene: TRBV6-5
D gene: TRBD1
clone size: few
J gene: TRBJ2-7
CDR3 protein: ASSYGDRAYEQY

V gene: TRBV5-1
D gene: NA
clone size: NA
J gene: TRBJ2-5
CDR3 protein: ASSNRERVVLQETQY

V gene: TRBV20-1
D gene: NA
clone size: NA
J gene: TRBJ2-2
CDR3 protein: SAQRASANTGELF

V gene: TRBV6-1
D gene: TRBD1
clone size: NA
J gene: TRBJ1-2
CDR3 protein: ASSWDRSGYT

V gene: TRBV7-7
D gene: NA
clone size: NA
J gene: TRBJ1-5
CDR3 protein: ANTSIRDSAGAHQPQH

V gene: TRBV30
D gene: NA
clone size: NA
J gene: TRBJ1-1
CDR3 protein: AWSVEVARPLGAF

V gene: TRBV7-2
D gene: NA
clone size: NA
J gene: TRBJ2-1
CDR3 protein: ASSLAPLALYNEQF

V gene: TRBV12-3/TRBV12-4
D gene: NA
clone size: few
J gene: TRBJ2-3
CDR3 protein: ASGPLLWGVNTDTQY

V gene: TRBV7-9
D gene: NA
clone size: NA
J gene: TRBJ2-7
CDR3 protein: ASSSGTANHEQY

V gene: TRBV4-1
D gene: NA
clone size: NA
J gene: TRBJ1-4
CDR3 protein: ANSQVVVVEKLF

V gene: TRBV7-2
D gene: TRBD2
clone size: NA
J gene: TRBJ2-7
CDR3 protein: ASSLVPTSEGIHEQY

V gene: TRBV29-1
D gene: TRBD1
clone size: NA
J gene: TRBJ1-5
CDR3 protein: SVAAGTGGPTGNQPQH

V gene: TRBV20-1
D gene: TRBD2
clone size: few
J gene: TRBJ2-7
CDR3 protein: SARDDPSGARYEQY

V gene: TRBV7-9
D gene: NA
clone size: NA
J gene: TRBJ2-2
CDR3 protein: AGQRDNGNTGELF

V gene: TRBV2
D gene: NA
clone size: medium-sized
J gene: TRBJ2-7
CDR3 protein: ASSEQRQPTYEQY

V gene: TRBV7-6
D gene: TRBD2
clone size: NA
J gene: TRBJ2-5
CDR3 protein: ASSLGGREETQY

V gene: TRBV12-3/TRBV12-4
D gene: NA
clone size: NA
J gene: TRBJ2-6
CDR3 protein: ASSRGATGANVLT

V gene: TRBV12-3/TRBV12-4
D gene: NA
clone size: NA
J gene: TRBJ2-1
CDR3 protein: ASSNRD